This T cell receptor (beta chain) was sequenced in a study of blood T cells in healthy people across ages (dated by TCRdb to the mid-2010s). With respect to the entire study: In model experiments, template switching captured roughly one uniquely barcoded TCR beta cDNA molecule for every two T cells. Age-related changes in TCR beta repertoire diversity were measured in the study by deep sequencing normalized with unique cDNA molecular identifiers. The donors were divided into four age groups: young (average about 15 years), middle-aged (about 40), aged (approximately 62) and long-lived (82). Donors of different ages were randomly distributed across sequencing lanes to avoid experimental bias. For two donors (one aged 18 to 30 and one aged 80 or older), the study analyzed two additional independent replicas of 1 million unique cDNA reads from the same blood draw.

This clonotype has just a few counts. The target of this receptor is not known. The input lacks base qualities; no much larger clone sits a single base away. Libraries came from 5' RACE. Sequencing was performed on an Illumina HiSeq 2500. A second roughly 7 to 11 cycle PCR used a sample-barcoded 5' primer and a J-beta primer mix. A unique molecular identifier was introduced onto each TCR beta cDNA molecule by a template-switch 5' adaptor carrying 12 random nucleotides. At least 2.5 million CDR3-containing paired-end reads were obtained from each sample. First-strand cDNA synthesis was performed from all RNA using the Mint cDNA synthesis kit, with priming by a TRBC-specific oligonucleotide. All cDNA was treated with uracil-DNA glycosylase and then went through a first 18-cycle PCR with the universal primers M1SS and BC2_uni_R. As for how the authors treated the data: Each sample was normalized by randomly selecting 1 million high-quality reads, each carrying a distinct molecular identifier. Reads with shared molecular identifiers were discarded instead of being binned into consensus sequences. CDR3 identification, clonotype clustering and error correction used MiTCR with a Q25 quality threshold and the strictest error-elimination algorithm. A nonparametric unseen species model with Euler transformation was used to estimate a lower bound on total TCR beta diversity. The public reads were reanalyzed by TCRdb: fastp trimming at Q25, MiXCR alignment, in-frame beta chains only. When rows share a CDR3 protein, they turn into one entry using the most common DNA and genes. What appears here as the V and J calls and clone size reflects TCRdb's work, not the paper's. Recorded for this sample are about 1.1 million distinct CDR3 sequences; 35% to 45% of them occurred a single time. The top ten clones comprise about 12% of the sample.

The donors were about 40 Caucasian individuals from Russia, aged roughly 6 to 90 years, who were systemically healthy. Roughly 10 milliliters of peripheral blood were drawn from each donor into EDTA-treated Vacutainer tubes. PBMCs were isolated by Ficoll-Paque density-gradient centrifugation, with at least 6 million obtained per sample. Trizol reagent was used to extract total RNA from PBMCs, with at least 6 micrograms per sample. For every donor, flow cytometry on a PBMC aliquot measured the percentage of naive CD45RAhigh/CD27high T cells. Counted from cysteine to phenylalanine, this CDR3 has 15 amino acids. The read is trimmed to its CDR3 DNA, 45 bases read in frame from base 1. The junction shows trimming of 6 bases on V and 4 bases on J, plus 17 bases between the germline ends. The germline V gene supplies CDR1 MNHEY and CDR2 SVGAGI. The investigation overall reported the following: As age increased, observed TCR beta diversity per million T cells dropped in a roughly linear way, and a significant reduction was already evident by age around 41. The CMV infection status of donors was not known, potentially confounding age-related changes in expanded clonotypes. Estimates of total diversity based on one million sequenced T cells were regarded as lower bounds and as underestimates. Compared with the aged group, the long-lived group had more naive CD4+ T cells, fewer expanded clones and increased TCR diversity, a pattern suggesting age selection. Bulk unsorted PBMC profiling prevented conclusive comparison of naive and antigen-experienced compartments. There was a strong correlation between observed TCR beta diversity and the percentage of naive T cells measured by flow cytometry.

The origin of this receptor is a man aged 18 to 30 in good health. The sequence is built from TRBV6-5 and TRBJ2-3; the D region possibly corresponds to TRBD2 (6 bases align). Source material: blood. The bases are TGTGCCAGCAGCAGACCGGGACTCCGCCCAGATACGCAGTATTTT. Its protein reads: CASSRPGLRPDTQYF.